This T cell receptor (beta chain) appears in the sequencing data of a study of shared clonotypes between healthy human individuals. This CDR3 is built from 15 residues. Per germline, CDR1 LNHDA and CDR2 SQIVND (reference sequence). The V gene end was trimmed by 3 bases and the J gene end by 9 bases; junction bases not matched to a gene: 8. The repertoire was sequenced with immunoSEQ multiplex PCR; TCRdb's copy has only in-frame clones and lacks some. Of approximately 1.5 million clones in the sample, about 98.5% were seen once. This TCR derives from a man in his thirties or forties in good health. The rearrangement uses TRBV19 and TRBJ2-1, with 10 bases lining up with TRBD2. Sequences were obtained from naive CD4+ T cells sorted from blood. Subset given: CD45RA+ positively selected. The CDR3 spells CASSIIPSGSGEQFF. The DNA of the CDR3 is TGTGCCAGTAGTATTATTCCTAGCGGGAGTGGTGAGCAGTTCTTC.